Listed below are T cell receptor beta chains from one sample, sequenced in a study of siplizumab effects on memory and regulatory T cells. The repertoire was sequenced with immunoSEQ multiplex PCR; TCRdb's copy has only in-frame clones and lacks some. The sample shows some 80,000 clones, approximately 95% of them seen only once. The source material was CD8+ T cells sorted from blood. These receptors originate from a human donor in good health. Each CDR3 is given with its conserved first and last residue. The D gene is left open where the match is weak. Size values are once, few and many counts, or a class for expanded clones, and some rows have none.

>TRBV6-6|.|TRBJ2-2|.
TGTGCCAGCAGCTACAAGAACACCGGGGAGCTGTTTTTT
CASSYKNTGELFF
>TRBV27|.|TRBJ2-1|.
TGTGCCACCCATACGGGGCTAGTCTCCTACAATGAGCAGTTCTTC
CATHTGLVSYNEQFF
>TRBV6-7|.|TRBJ1-2|.
TGTGCCAGCAGTTACTCTACGCAGAGACTTAACTATGGCTACACCTTC
CASSYSTQRLNYGYTF
>TRBV28|.|TRBJ2-7|.
TGTGCCAGCAGTTTTATGGCTGTGGGGTGGGTATACGAGCAGTACTTC
CASSFMAVGWVYEQYF
>TRBV6-4|.|TRBJ2-1|.
TGTGCCAGCAGTGCGGAGGGGTTCATCGGCAATGAGCAGTTCTTC
CASSAEGFIGNEQFF
>TRBV6-1|.|TRBJ1-2|.
TGTGCCGGGGGTTGGGGGGCCCGGGTCGATGGCTACACCTTC
CAGGWGARVDGYTF
>TRBV27|.|TRBJ2-3|.
TGTGCCAGCAGTTTGGAGGGGTCGGACTACACAGATACGCAGTATTTT
CASSLEGSDYTDTQYF
>TRBV27|.|TRBJ2-1|.
TGTGCCAGCAGCTTCGGACTACCCGACTACAATGAGCAGTTCTTC
CASSFGLPDYNEQFF
>TRBV10-3|.|TRBJ2-3|.
TGTGCCTCATCATTAACAAGGGGAGATACGCAGTATTTT
CASSLTRGDTQYF
>TRBV6-1|.|TRBJ1-4|.
TGTGCCAGCAGTGAGATCGAGTGGATTAATGAAAAACTGTTTTTT
CASSEIEWINEKLFF
>TRBV18|.|TRBJ1-2|.
TGTGCCAGCTCACAAGACAGGCTACCGCTCTATGGCTACACCTTC
CASSQDRLPLYGYTF
>TRBV27|.|TRBJ2-7|.
TGTGCCAGCAGTTTATCGAAGTCCTACGAGCAGTACTTC
CASSLSKSYEQYF
>TRBV6-1|TRBD2|TRBJ2-5|.
TGTGCCAGCAGTGATAGGGCGGGAGGGGTTCGTGAGACCCAGTACTTC
CASSDRAGGVRETQYF
>TRBV15|TRBD2|TRBJ2-1|.
TGTGCCACCAGCAGACCCGCCTCTAGCGGTTTCAATGAGCAGTTCTTC
CATSRPASSGFNEQFF
>TRBV6-5|.|TRBJ2-5|.
TGTGCCAGCAGTATGGGGGGGCTCCAAGAGACCCAGTACTTC
CASSMGGLQETQYF
>TRBV2|TRBD2|TRBJ2-4|.
TGTGCCAGCAGTGAAACGCGACTAGCGGGAGGGCCTAGAAACATTCAGTACTTC
CASSETRLAGGPRNIQYF
>TRBV27|.|TRBJ1-2|.
TGTGCCAGCAGTCCCCGGGGGGCGGCCGCCGCGCATGGCTACACCTTC
CASSPRGAAAAHGYTF
>TRBV18|TRBD2|TRBJ2-1|.
TGTGCCAGCTCACTCGGGACTAGCGGGCTTGACTCCTACAATGAGCAGTTCTTC
CASSLGTSGLDSYNEQFF
>TRBV5-1|.|TRBJ2-1|.
TGCGCCAGCAGCTACACAGGGGACTCCGAGCAGTTCTTC
CASSYTGDSEQFF
>TRBV27|.|TRBJ2-2|.
TGTGCCAGCAGTTTTTCACCCAACACCGGGGAGCTGTTTTTT
CASSFSPNTGELFF
>TRBV5-4|.|TRBJ1-1|.
TGTGCCAGCAGCTTGGTACCCCGGGAGGGGAACACTGAAGCTTTCTTT
CASSLVPREGNTEAFF
>TRBV7-9|TRBD2|TRBJ2-4|once
TGTGCCAGCAGCTTAAGGGAGGGAACCAAAAACATTCAGTACTTC
CASSLREGTKNIQYF
>TRBV6-5|.|TRBJ2-1|.
TGTGCCAGCATGCTAGCCAATGAGCAGTTCTTC
CASMLANEQFF
>TRBV5-4|.|TRBJ2-7|once
TGTGCCAGCAGCTTGGCACCTAGCTCCTACGAGCAGTACTTC
CASSLAPSSYEQYF
>TRBV21-1|.|TRBJ2-7|.
TGTGCCAGCAGCAAAACTATATCGGTGACCTACGAGCAGTACTTC
CASSKTISVTYEQYF
>TRBV5-1|TRBD2|TRBJ2-7|.
TGCGCCAGCAGCTCTAGCTTAAGACTAGCGGGAGGAGAGGGCGAGCAGTACTTC
CASSSSLRLAGGEGEQYF